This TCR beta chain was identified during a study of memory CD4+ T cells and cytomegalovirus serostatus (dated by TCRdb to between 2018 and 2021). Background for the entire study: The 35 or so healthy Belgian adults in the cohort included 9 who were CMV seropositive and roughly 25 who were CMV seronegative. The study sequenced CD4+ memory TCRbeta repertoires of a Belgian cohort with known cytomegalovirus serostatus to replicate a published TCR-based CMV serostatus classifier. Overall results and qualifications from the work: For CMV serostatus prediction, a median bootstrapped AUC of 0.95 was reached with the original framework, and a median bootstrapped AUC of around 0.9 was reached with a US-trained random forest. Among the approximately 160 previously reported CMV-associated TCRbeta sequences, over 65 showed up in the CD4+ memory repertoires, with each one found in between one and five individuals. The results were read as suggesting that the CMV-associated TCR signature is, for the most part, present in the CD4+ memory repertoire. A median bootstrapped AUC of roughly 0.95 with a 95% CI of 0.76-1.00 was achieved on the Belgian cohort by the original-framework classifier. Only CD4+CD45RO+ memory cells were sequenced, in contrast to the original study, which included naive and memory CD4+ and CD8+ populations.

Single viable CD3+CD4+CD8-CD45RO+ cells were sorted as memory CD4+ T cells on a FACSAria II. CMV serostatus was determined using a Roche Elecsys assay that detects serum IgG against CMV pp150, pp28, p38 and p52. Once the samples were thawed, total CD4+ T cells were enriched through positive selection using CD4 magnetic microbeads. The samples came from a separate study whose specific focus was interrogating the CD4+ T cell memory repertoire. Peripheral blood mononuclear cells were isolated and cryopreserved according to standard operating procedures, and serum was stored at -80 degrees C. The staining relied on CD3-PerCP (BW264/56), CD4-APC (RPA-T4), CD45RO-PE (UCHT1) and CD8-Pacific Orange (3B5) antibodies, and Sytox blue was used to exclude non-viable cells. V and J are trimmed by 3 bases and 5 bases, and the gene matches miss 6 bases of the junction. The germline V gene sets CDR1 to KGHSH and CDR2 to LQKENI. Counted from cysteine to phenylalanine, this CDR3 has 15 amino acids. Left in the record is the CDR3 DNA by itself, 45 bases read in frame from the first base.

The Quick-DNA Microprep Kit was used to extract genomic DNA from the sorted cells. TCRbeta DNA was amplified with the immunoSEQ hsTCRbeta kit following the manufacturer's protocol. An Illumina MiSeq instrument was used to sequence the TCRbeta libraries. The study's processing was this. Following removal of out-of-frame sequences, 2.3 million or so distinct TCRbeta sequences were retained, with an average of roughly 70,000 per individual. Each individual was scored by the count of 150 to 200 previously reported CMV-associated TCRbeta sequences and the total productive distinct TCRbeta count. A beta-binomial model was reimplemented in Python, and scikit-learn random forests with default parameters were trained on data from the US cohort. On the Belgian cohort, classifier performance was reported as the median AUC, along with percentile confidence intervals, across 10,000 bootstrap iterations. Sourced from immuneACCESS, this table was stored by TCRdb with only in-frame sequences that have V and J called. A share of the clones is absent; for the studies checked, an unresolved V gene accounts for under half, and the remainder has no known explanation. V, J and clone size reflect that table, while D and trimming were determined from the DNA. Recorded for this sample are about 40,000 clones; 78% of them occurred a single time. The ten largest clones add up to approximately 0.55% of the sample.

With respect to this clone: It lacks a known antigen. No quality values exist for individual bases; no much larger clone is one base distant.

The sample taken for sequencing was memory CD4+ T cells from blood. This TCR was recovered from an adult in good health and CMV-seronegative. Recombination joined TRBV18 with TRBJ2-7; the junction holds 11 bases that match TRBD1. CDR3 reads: CASSPGGTGGHEQYF. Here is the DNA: TGTGCCAGCTCACCGGGAGGGACAGGGGGGCACGAGCAGTACTTC. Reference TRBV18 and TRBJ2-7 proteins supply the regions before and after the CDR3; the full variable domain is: NAGVMQNPRHLVRRRGQEARLRCSPMKGHSHVYWYRQLPEEGLKFMVYLQKENIIDESGMPKERFSAEFPKEGPSILRIQQVVRGDSAAYFCASSPGGTGGHEQYFGPGTRLTVT.